This TCR beta chain was documented in a study of T cell responses to AZD1222 COVID-19 vaccine. Study conclusions and caveats: Across spike, vaccine-associated CD4 TCRs were found, dominant at 160-218 and 743-854. In a largely white British group with more females than males, clonal diversity was possibly underestimated.

Regarding this clone: The antigen is undetermined. The identical CDR3 is also encoded by other nucleotide sequences in the sample.

Trimming took 4 bases from V and 4 from J; bases not matched to a gene: 1. Germline lookup yields CDR1 SGHTA and CDR2 FQGNSA. This CDR3 contains 15 residues. Generated by immunoSEQ multiplex PCR, the TCRdb table keeps only in-frame clones and is missing some. Found here are around 210,000 clones, about 94% of them singletons; the top ten hold 1.7%. The material was peripheral blood, obtained 28 days after the second dose of the MenACWY control vaccine. The chain combines TRBV7-2 with TRBJ2-1, with 13 nucleotides matching TRBD2. The TCR sequence derives from an adult who received the MenACWY meningococcal vaccine as a control. The CDR3 region has the DNA TGTGCCAGCAGCTCGACTAGCGGGGGGTACAATGAGCAGTTCTTC. Translating gives CASSSTSGGYNEQFF.